The 24 T cell receptor delta chains in this list originate from one sample, sequenced in a study of γδ T cells in repeated Plasmodium falciparum infection. TCRdb re-called the multiplex PCR reads through CATT. Of under 60,000 delta-chain clones in the sample, less than 2% were seen once. Flow sorting of PBMC yielded separate Vgamma9/Vdelta2+ and Vdelta2-negative gammadelta T cell populations for bulk repertoire analysis. Sequenced sample: gamma-delta T cells from blood. Receptor source: a pool of human donors (malaria-infected and uninfected, not separated).

As to this clone: This DNA translates differently at residue 10 from the TCRdb protein, which is that of a much larger clone; a read error is likely, and the protein shown is the DNA's own translation. The chain couples TRDV1 to TRDJ1, with D possibly matching TRDD3 (6 bases). This CDR3 is 15 amino acids long. CDR1 is TSWWSYY, CDR2 QGS, per germline. V lost 2 bases, J lost 3 bases, and 13 bases lay in between. CDR3 sequence: CALGEKGGRADKLIF. The CDR3 nucleotides read TGTGCTCTTGGGGAAAAGGGGGGACGGGCCGATAAACTCATCTTT.

This clone was counted only a few times. A far larger clone is just one base off, so this is likely a read error. Other DNA sequences in the same sample also yield this CDR3. This chain uses TRDV1 with TRDJ1, with 12 nucleotides matching TRDD3. The J gene was not available in TCRdb and was assigned here by matching the DNA to germline segments. The CDR3 has 24 amino acids. Germline loops: CDR1 TSWWSYY, CDR2 QGS. The CDR3 protein is CALGELATPTLLCAGGYGTDKLIF. For the CDR3, the DNA is TGTGCCCTTGGGGAACTAGCGACTCCTACATTGTTGTGCGCTGGGGGATACGGCACCGATAAACTCATCTTT.

This clone was counted between two and nine times. TCRdb records a much larger clone's protein for this DNA, with a difference at residue 16 that likely arises from a read error; the protein given is the translation of the DNA. The V gene is TRDV1, the J gene TRDJ1; D perhaps matches TRDD3 (6 bases). Assignment of the J gene here rests on matching the DNA to germline, because TCRdb gives none. The CDR3 runs 21 residues. The V end lost 1 base, the J end lost 10 bases, and 37 bases lay between the germline ends. Germline V lookup: CDR1 TSWWSYY, CDR2 QGS. For the CDR3, the DNA is TGTGCTCTTGGGGAACGAGAGCGCCTACATTCGAACGGGGGGGAAATGCCCGGACTCATCTTT. Translated, it gives CALGERERLHSNGGEMPGLIF.

Many counts were recorded for this clone. This sample includes further DNA sequences coding for the same CDR3. J is TRDJ1 and V is TRDV1; weak D call: TRDD3 (6 bases). V lost 0 bases and J lost 1, with 21 bases in between. In germline, CDR1 is TSWWSYY, CDR2 QGS. There are 19 residues in the CDR3. CDR3 nucleotides: TGTGCTCTTGGGGAACTATGGCCAAATTCGGGGGGAGGCACCGATAAACTCATCTTT. This encodes CALGELWPNSGGGTDKLIF.

Notes on this clone: TCRdb attributes to this sequence the protein of a much larger clone, which differs from the DNA translation at residue 5; a read error is likely, and the protein displayed is translated from the DNA. This chain uses TRDV2 with TRDJ3, with a tentative D call TRDD3 (5 bases). TCRdb lists no J gene, so it was determined here by aligning the DNA to germline. Germline CDR1 GEAIGNYY, CDR2 EKD. The CDR3 length is 19 residues. V was shortened by 3 bases and J by 0 bases, with 17 bases between the two germline ends. CDR3 nucleotide sequence: TGTGCCTGTGACGCGGGTGGGGCCCTTAGCTCCTGGGACACCCGACAGATGTTTTTC. Encoded protein: CACDAGGALSSWDTRQMFF.

This clone occurred a few times. The mismatch at residue 8 between this DNA's translation and the TCRdb protein of a much larger clone likely reflects a read error; the protein shown is translated from the DNA. J is TRDJ1 and V is TRDV1; TRDD2 is a possible D gene (6 bases). In the absence of a J gene in TCRdb, the DNA was matched to germline to assign it here. CDR3 size: 16 residues. Trimming took off 5 bases at V and 3 bases at J, with 19 bases between the two ends. Germline assignment: CDR1 TSWWSYY and CDR2 QGS. CDR3 bases: TGTGCTCTTGGGCGCCGAGGGACTTCTTCCTCCGATAAACTCATCTTT. Translation gives CALGRRGTSSSDKLIF.

This clone was seen repeatedly, ten times or more. TCRdb's listed protein matches a much larger clone and diverges from this DNA's translation at residue 4, likely through a read error; the protein shown comes from the DNA. The chain uses TRDV1 and TRDJ1; 7 bases align to TRDD3. CDR1 and CDR2 from the germline V gene are TSWWSYY and QGS. The CDR3 extends over 23 amino acids. The CDR3 nucleotides read TGTGCTCTTTGGGAACTTACCCTTTCCGGCAGTCCTGGGGGCTACAAGTACACCGATAAACTCATCTTT. Translation gives CALWELTLSGSPGGYKYTDKLIF.

Concerning this clone: The protein given by TCRdb reflects a much larger clone and differs at residue 17 from this DNA's translation, likely from a read error; the protein shown is the DNA's translation. For the V gene the call is TRDV1; the J gene has no call; no DNA check was done on the table's D call, TRDD3. Germline V gene lookup returns CDR1 TSWWSYY and CDR2 QGS. The CDR3 contains 19 residues. CDR3 DNA: TGTGCTCTTGGGGATGGAGGAGCTGGGGGACTCAAGTACACCGATAAACCCATCTTT. Translated: CALGDGGAGGLKYTDKPIF.

This clone was found a few times. Since a far larger clone is one base different, this is likely a read error. Other nucleotide sequences from this sample produce the same CDR3. The chain couples TRDV1 to TRDJ3; 12 positions match TRDD3. As TCRdb names no J gene, one was assigned here on the basis of a DNA match to germline. Per the germline V gene, CDR1 is TSWWSYY and CDR2 is QGS. The CDR3 is 24 residues long. The CDR3 loop reads CALGERPYLPTGGYFSWDTRQMFF. The CDR3 DNA is TGTGCTCTTGGGGAAAGGCCCTACCTTCCAACTGGGGGATACTTCTCCTGGGACACACGACAGATGTTTTTC.

This clone was observed a few times. The protein given by TCRdb reflects a much larger clone and differs at residue 16 from this DNA's translation, likely from a read error; the protein shown is the DNA's translation. The J gene is TRDJ4, the V gene TRDV1; 13 bases map to TRDD3. The J gene, left out of TCRdb, was set here by checking the DNA against germline. The trim removed 3 bases at V and 0 bases at J, leaving 22 bases unmatched. Germline V gene lookup returns CDR1 TSWWSYY and CDR2 QGS. This CDR3 region has 22 residues. CDR3 in amino acids: CALGELPPLKSTGGYGARPLIF. The CDR3 DNA follows: TGTGCTCTTGGGGAGCTTCCCCCTCTAAAGAGTACTGGGGGATACGGAGCCAGACCCCTGATCTTT.

As regards this clone: With only one base between it and a far larger clone, this is likely a read error. Different DNA sequences within this sample yield the same CDR3. The CDR3, as DNA: TGTGCTCTTGGGGAATTGGGGGATAGCTTGACAGCACAACTCTTCTTT. This translates into CALGELGDSLTAQLFF. The chain employs TRDV1 and TRDJ2, with 9 positions matching TRDD3. J was trimmed by 2 bases and V by 2 bases; bases with no gene match: 3. The germline gives CDR1 TSWWSYY, CDR2 QGS. This CDR3 spans 16 amino acids.

This clone has more than one count but fewer than ten. For this DNA, TCRdb reports the protein of a much larger clone, which diverges at residue 7, most likely from a read error; the protein presented here is translated directly from the DNA. The chain joins TRDV2 to TRDJ3; D is unresolved. No J gene is reported in TCRdb; it was inferred here by comparing the DNA with germline. V lost 0 bases and J 0 bases, leaving 14 bases between the germline ends. Germline V lookup: CDR1 GEAIGNYY, CDR2 EKD. The CDR3 has 19 amino acids. The CDR3 here is CACDTVPGLSSWDTRQMFF. DNA of the CDR3: TGTGCCTGTGACACCGTGCCGGGTCTCAGCTCCTGGGACACCCGACAGATGTTTTTC.

This clone occurred many times. A read error likely explains why the TCRdb protein, taken from a much larger clone, differs from this DNA's translation at residue 19; the protein shown is translated from the DNA. Here the CDR3 reads CALGERFVGLPTLGDKGLADKLIF. The CDR3 coding sequence is TGTGCTCTTGGGGAACGGTTTGTAGGCCTTCCTACTCTGGGGGATAAGGGTCTAGCCGATAAACTCATCTTT. This chain uses TRDV1 with TRDJ1; perhaps TRDD3 as D (10 bases). The J gene is not listed in TCRdb, so it was assigned here from a DNA match to germline. The germline V and J ends were trimmed by 1 base and 3 bases, with 39 bases remaining between them. Germline V gene data show CDR1 as TSWWSYY and CDR2 as QGS. The CDR3 sequence is 24 residues long.

This clone was picked up a small number of times. A far larger clone is only one base removed, so a read error is likely. The sample contains more than one DNA sequence encoding this CDR3. The chain recombines TRDV2 with TRDJ1; 12 bases agree with TRDD3. The J gene is not listed in TCRdb, so it was assigned here from a DNA match to germline. The CDR3 is 19 residues long. Germline CDR1 and CDR2: GEAIGNYY and EKD. The CDR3 region is CACDTTPVLGDTATDKLIF. The CDR3 DNA sequence: TGTGCTTGTGACACCACTCCCGTACTGGGGGATACTGCCACCGATAAACTCATCTTT.

This clone was detected many times. At residue 5, the TCRdb amino acid sequence and the translated nucleotide sequence differ, so the protein here is the DNA translation. V is TRDV1 and J is TRDJ1; D not certain. The CDR3 is 16 residues long. Germline CDR1 reads TSWWSYY; CDR2 reads QGS. Trimming removed 4 bases at V and 0 bases at J, with 15 bases between. The CDR3 coding sequence is TGTGCTCTTGGGGGCCTCTCCCGGCCGTACACCGATAAACTCATCTTT. Protein sequence: CALGGLSRPYTDKLIF.

This clone showed up just a few times. This DNA's translation and the protein TCRdb lists, from a much larger clone, do not match at residue 3, likely due to a read error; the protein shown is translated from the DNA. The chain joins TRDV1 to TRDJ2; D is perhaps TRDD3 (6 bases). The CDR3 runs to 19 residues. The V end was cut by 10 bases, the J end by 2 bases, with 29 bases between. The germline V gene encodes CDR1 TSWWSYY and CDR2 QGS. The CDR3 spells CAPGAPFPFWGGLTAQLFF. For the CDR3, the DNA is TGTGCTCCTGGAGCCCCATTCCCCTTTTGGGGGGGATTGACAGCACAACTCTTCTTT.

This clone was detected a few times. TCRdb shows a much larger clone's protein in place of this DNA's translation, and the two differ at residue 5, likely through a read error; the protein shown is translated from the DNA. J is TRDJ1 and V is TRDV2; 8 nucleotides line up with TRDD3. Here the J gene came from matching the DNA to germline, since TCRdb omits it. The CDR3 totals 19 residues. The germline V gene encodes CDR1 GEAIGNYY and CDR2 EKD. Trimming took 3 bases from V and 0 from J; bases not matched to a gene: 17. The DNA of the CDR3 is TGTGCCTGTGACGCCGTCTTAACCTGGGGGAATGAAAACACCGATAAACTCATCTTT. This sequence encodes CACDAVLTWGNENTDKLIF.

This clone was seen many times. It differs at one base from a far larger clone, so likely a read error. This chain joins TRDV1 and TRDJ1, with D possibly being TRDD3 (5 bases). Matching the DNA to germline supplied the J gene, which TCRdb does not give. Germline CDR1 reads TSWWSYY; CDR2 reads QGS. The CDR3 extends over 18 amino acids. The CDR3 region has the DNA TGTGCTCTCGGGGCACCTAGGGCTGGTTTGGGGTACACCGATAAACTCATCTTT. Translated, it gives CALGAPRAGLGYTDKLIF.

Ten or more counts support this clone. TCRdb's protein, taken from a much larger clone, differs from this DNA's translation at residue 11, likely owing to a read error; the protein displayed comes from the DNA. The CDR3 loop is CACDGLGVSTNKLIF. The CDR3 DNA sequence: TGTGCCTGTGACGGACTGGGGGTTAGCACCAATAAACTCATCTTT. The chain joins TRDV2 to TRDJ1; 8 nucleotides align to TRDD3. No J gene is reported in TCRdb; it was inferred here by comparing the DNA with germline. The CDR3 is 15 residues long. The germline V gene encodes CDR1 GEAIGNYY and CDR2 EKD.

This clone was picked up a small number of times. TCRdb's protein, taken from a much larger clone, differs from this DNA's translation at residue 4, likely owing to a read error; the protein displayed comes from the DNA. CDR3: CALVVLTGGRPDYTDKLIF. CDR3 nucleotides: TGTGCTCTTGTGGTACTAACTGGGGGGCGACCCGATTACACCGATAAACTCATCTTT. V and J are TRDV1 and TRDJ1; TRDD3 agrees at 8 bases. The J gene is not listed in TCRdb, so it was assigned here from a DNA match to germline. V lost 7 bases and J lost 0; bases outside the gene matches: 19. This CDR3 has 19 amino acids. From germline, CDR1 is TSWWSYY and CDR2 QGS.

Notes on this clone: The protein that TCRdb holds for this DNA derives from a much larger clone and differs from the translated DNA at residue 5, which likely indicates a read error; the protein shown here is translated from the DNA. The CDR3 DNA is TGTGCCTGTGACGCCGCCCCGGCACGTGGAGTGGGGGATACGACCTACCTACCTGGTAAACTCATCTTT. This encodes CACDAAPARGVGDTTYLPGKLIF. The chain joins TRDV2 to TRDJ1; 11 bases match TRDD3. No J gene is reported in TCRdb; it was inferred here by comparing the DNA with germline. V lost 3 bases, J lost 7 bases, and 33 bases stayed unmatched. The V gene's germline CDR1 is GEAIGNYY and CDR2 EKD. This CDR3 contains 23 residues.

There are a few counts of this clone. The translation of this DNA and the TCRdb protein of a much larger clone differ at residue 14, probably owing to a read error; the protein shown here is translated from the DNA. The J gene went uncalled, whereas the V gene is TRDV1; the DNA was not compared with TRDD3, the D call given in the table. Germline lookup yields CDR1 TSWWSYY and CDR2 QGS. CDR3 length: 16 residues. CDR3 DNA sequence: TGTGCTCTTGGGGATTCCCCGCTACCGTACTGGGATAAACCCATCTTT. Protein sequence: CALGDSPLPYWDKPIF.

In its sample, this clone was seen a few times. This DNA translates differently at residue 16 from the TCRdb protein, which is that of a much larger clone; a read error is likely, and the protein shown is the DNA's own translation. This sequence joins TRDV1 and TRDJ1; the D gene is possibly TRDD3 (7 bases). No J segment appears in TCRdb, so it was assigned here by matching the sequence to germline. CDR1 is TSWWSYY and CDR2 is QGS in the germline V gene. V lost 6 bases to trimming and J lost 0 bases, with 35 bases between them. There are 22 residues in the CDR3. The CDR3, as DNA: TGTGCTCTTGGTGTAAACCCGCCTTCCGACGACCAATGTGGGATACACACCGATAAACTCATCTTT. Translation: CALGVNPPSDDQCGIHTDKLIF.

There are many counts of this clone. The chain uses TRDV2 and TRDJ1; D is perhaps TRDD3 (6 bases). Since TCRdb gives no J gene, matching the DNA to germline was used here to assign it. V lost 3 bases, J lost 0 bases, and 28 bases lay in between. The CDR3 length is 20 residues. Germline V gives CDR1 GEAIGNYY, CDR2 EKD. As DNA, the CDR3 is TGTGCCTGTGACGCCGCGTCTCAGGGGGGACACCATCCGTACACCGATAAACTCATCTTT. It codes for CACDAASQGGHHPYTDKLIF.